This entry lists 23 T cell receptor beta chains sequenced from one sample in a study of regulatory T cells in long-lasting Graves disease. Through Arm-PCR of CDR3 regions and iRepertoire HTBI primers, TCR beta libraries were built. TCRdb ran MiXCR on the multiplex PCR reads and lists one entry per CDR3 protein. The sample includes 620,000 or so distinct CDR3 sequences, approximately 15% of them seen just once. Time point denoted: newly diagnosed GD, antithyroid drugs for less than 3 months. RNA isolated from PBMCs was used to make the TCR library. This sample was shared with a second study, whose subject was T cells in Graves' hyperthyroidism and ophthalmopathy.

The material was peripheral blood mononuclear cells (PBMCs), obtained at new diagnosis, from a patient treated with antithyroid drugs. Receptors were obtained from a woman aged 30 to 39 with Graves disease.

The chain employs TRBV28 and TRBJ1-6, with D possibly TRBD1 on 5 matching bases. The CDR3 is 17 amino acids. Deletions cut 7 bases from V and 1 base from J, with 17 bases between. CDR1 is MDHEN and CDR2 is SYDVKM in the germline V gene. The CDR3 protein is CASTRRGAVSYNSPLHF. The CDR3 DNA is TGTGCCAGCACCCGGCGAGGGGCAGTATCCTATAATTCACCCCTCCACTTT.

The rearrangement links TRBV19 to TRBJ1-2; D possibly corresponds to TRBD1 (5 bases). This CDR3 region has 15 residues. The germline V gene has CDR1 LNHDA and CDR2 SQIVND (reference sequence). V was trimmed by 3 bases and J by 5 bases, leaving 16 bases between them. CDR3: CASSMPGDGFYGYTF. As DNA, the CDR3 is TGTGCCAGTAGTATGCCCGGGGACGGATTTTATGGCTACACCTTC.

This clonotype was observed a handful of times. The chain has TRBV7-9 and TRBJ2-3; TRBD1 is a possible D gene (6 bases). The germline gives CDR1 SEHNR, CDR2 FQNEAQ (reference sequence). The CDR3 is 11 amino acids. Trimming removed 5 bases from V and 10 bases from J, with 10 bases in between. CDR3 region: CASSVDSSQYF. CDR3 coding DNA: TGTGCCAGCAGCGTGGACAGTTCGCAGTATTTT.

This chain uses TRBV18 with TRBJ1-6, with 10 bases matching TRBD1. The trim removed 3 bases at V and 7 bases at J, leaving 3 bases unmatched. Per germline, CDR1 KGHSH and CDR2 LQKENI. The CDR3 contains 15 residues. CDR3 region: CASSPAGQGNSPLHF. Written as DNA, the CDR3 is TGTGCCAGCTCACCCGCGGGACAGGGGAATTCACCCCTCCACTTT.

The chain is built from TRBV6-1 and TRBJ2-6; no firm D call. Trimming shortened V by 1 base and J by 1 base, and 8 bases separated the two germline ends. Germline V gene data show CDR1 as MNHNS and CDR2 as SASEGT. CDR3 length equals 16 residues. The CDR3 sequence: CASSEGYTSGANVLTF. CDR3 in DNA: TGTGCCAGCAGTGAAGGTTACACTTCTGGGGCCAACGTCCTGACTTTC.

This clonotype was picked up a small number of times. The J gene is TRBJ2-5, the V gene TRBV19; 7 nucleotides agree with TRBD1. Germline values: CDR1 LNHDA, CDR2 SQIVND (reference sequence). The CDR3 contains 16 residues. V shed 0 bases, J shed 2 bases, and the junction held 6 bases outside the gene matches. The CDR3: CASSIDLVTGQETQYF. DNA of the CDR3: TGTGCCAGTAGTATAGACCTGGTGACAGGGCAAGAGACCCAGTACTTC.

This clonotype has more than one count but fewer than ten. CDR3 region: CASSPGALAGGDEQFF. The DNA for the CDR3 is TGTGCCAGCAGCCCGGGGGCACTAGCGGGAGGGGATGAGCAGTTCTTC. This chain links TRBV7-2 with TRBJ2-1; 13 nucleotides agree with TRBD2. The CDR3 is 16 amino acids. Germline-derived CDR1 and CDR2 are SGHTA and FQGNSA. The ends lost 5 bases at V and 8 bases at J; junction bases unmatched: 9.

In its sample, this clonotype was seen many times. The J gene is TRBJ2-1, the V gene TRBV20-1, with TRBD2 identical over 10 bases. Germline V gene sequence: CDR1 DFQATT, CDR2 SNEGSKA (reference sequence). The CDR3 consists of 15 residues. J lost 2 bases, V lost 2 bases, and 3 bases had no gene match. The CDR3 DNA follows: TGCAGTGCTAGACTTAGCGGGAGGCCCTACAATGAGCAGTTCTTC. Amino acid sequence: CSARLSGRPYNEQFF.

This clonotype showed up just once. The chain has TRBV6-5 and TRBJ2-2, with 15 bases aligning to TRBD2. The CDR3 loop spans 20 amino acids. Germline CDR1 and CDR2: MNHEY and SVGAGI. The J segment lost 8 bases and the V segment lost 0 bases, leaving 13 bases of the junction unmatched. CDR3 loop: CASSYSTGLAGGLLLGELFF. The CDR3 DNA reads TGTGCCAGCAGTTACTCGACAGGACTAGCGGGAGGGCTGTTGTTAGGGGAGCTGTTTTTT.

This clonotype was observed at least ten times. The V gene is TRBV19, the J gene TRBJ1-1; tentative D call: TRBD1 (6 bases). Germline V lookup: CDR1 LNHDA, CDR2 SQIVND (reference sequence). This CDR3 is built from 14 residues. Deletions cut 7 bases from V and 0 bases from J, with 12 bases between. CDR3 bases: TGTGCCAGTATCACAGGGTGGTTGAACACTGAAGCTTTCTTT. Residues: CASITGWLNTEAFF. The whole variable domain, filled in from reference TRBV19 and TRBJ1-1, reads DGGITQSPKYLFRKEGQNVTLSCEQNLNHDAMYWYRQDPGQGLRLIYYSQIVNDFQKGDIAEGYSVSREKKESFPLTVTSAQKNPTAFYLCASITGWLNTEAFFGQGTRLTVV.

This clonotype occurred many times. The rearrangement uses TRBV20-1 and TRBJ2-1; 10 nucleotides line up with TRBD1. CDR1 and CDR2 (germline): DFQATT, SNEGSKA (reference sequence). This CDR3 is built from 16 residues. The CDR3 DNA follows: TGCTCCGTCCCCGGGACAGGGGTAGGCTCCTACAATGAGCAGTTCTTC. It yields the protein CSVPGTGVGSYNEQFF.

This clonotype was detected many times. The chain joins TRBV20-1 to TRBJ2-7; 7 nucleotides agree with TRBD1. CDR3 length: 15 amino acids. Germline lookup yields CDR1 DFQATT and CDR2 SNEGSKA (reference sequence). Trimming removed 5 bases from V and 6 bases from J; junction bases left unmatched: 16. CDR3 nucleotides: TGCAGTGCTTTTCCTCCGGGACAGATCCTAGTCGAGCAGTACTTC. Its translation is CSAFPPGQILVEQYF.

This clonotype was picked up many times. V gene TRBV20-1 combines with J gene TRBJ2-7; no firm D call. The CDR3 consists of 15 residues. Trimming removed 1 base at V and 0 bases at J, with 13 bases between. The germline V gene encodes CDR1 DFQATT and CDR2 SNEGSKA (reference sequence). The CDR3 reads CSARVPRPSSYEQYF. The DNA of the CDR3 is TGCAGTGCTAGAGTCCCCAGGCCAAGCTCCTACGAGCAGTACTTC.

The chain recombines TRBV18 with TRBJ2-1; D not resolved. The CDR3 is 16 amino acids. V shed 3 bases and J shed 6 bases, with 18 bases lying between them. Germline CDR1 reads KGHSH; CDR2 reads LQKENI. This chain's CDR3 is CASSPTPAQGINEQFF. DNA of the CDR3: TGTGCCAGCTCACCGACTCCCGCCCAAGGGATCAATGAGCAGTTCTTC. Based on the CDR3 plus reference TRBV18 and TRBJ2-1, the full variable domain is NAGVMQNPRHLVRRRGQEARLRCSPMKGHSHVYWYRQLPEEGLKFMVYLQKENIIDESGMPKERFSAEFPKEGPSILRIQQVVRGDSAAYFCASSPTPAQGINEQFFGPGTRLTVL.

This clonotype showed up many times. This chain connects TRBV28 to TRBJ1-1; TRBD1 is a possible D gene (5 bases). V shed 1 base and J shed 5 bases, with 14 bases lying between them. CDR1 MDHEN and CDR2 SYDVKM come from the germline V gene. The CDR3 spans 15 residues. The CDR3 reads CASSLSGTLGTEAFF. The DNA for the CDR3 is TGTGCCAGCAGTTTATCAGGGACCTTAGGGACTGAAGCTTTCTTT. Filled out from reference TRBV28 and TRBJ1-1, the complete variable domain reads DVKVTQSSRYLVKRTGEKVFLECVQDMDHENMFWYRQDPGLGLRLIYFSYDVKMKEKGDIPEGYSVSREKKERFSLILESASTNQTSMYLCASSLSGTLGTEAFFGQGTRLTVV.

Many counts were recorded for this clonotype. V is TRBV7-2 and J is TRBJ2-1; D is unresolved. CDR1 and CDR2 from the germline V gene are SGHTA and FQGNSA. Trimming took off 2 bases at V and 0 bases at J, with 8 bases between the two ends. CDR3 length equals 15 residues. CDR3 sequence reads: CASSLRRFSYNEQFF. The CDR3 coding sequence is TGTGCCAGCAGCTTAAGGCGGTTCTCCTACAATGAGCAGTTCTTC. Full variable domain (rest looked up from reference TRBV7-2 and TRBJ2-1): GAGVSQSPSNKVTEKGKDVELRCDPISGHTALYWYRQSLGQGLEFLIYFQGNSAPDKSGLPSDRFSAERTGGSVSTLTIQRTQQEDSAVYLCASSLRRFSYNEQFFGPGTRLTVL.

This clonotype was counted a single time. This rearrangement joins TRBV6-1 to TRBJ2-1; 13 bases fit TRBD2. V was pared by 4 bases and J by 7 bases, with 7 bases of the junction left unmatched. Looked up from germline, CDR1 is MNHNS and CDR2 is SASEGT. The CDR3 is made up of 16 amino acids. The CDR3 DNA sequence: TGTGCCAGCAGTGGGACTAGCGGGAGTTTGGGAAATGAGCAGTTCTTC. This sequence encodes CASSGTSGSLGNEQFF.

This clonotype was observed at least ten times. The junction and the germline gene differ at one end; a read error may be behind it. The chain recombines TRBV5-1 with TRBJ1-1; D not certain. This CDR3 spans 14 amino acids. Germline CDR1 is SGHRS and CDR2 is YFSETQ. In nucleotides, the CDR3 is TGCGCCAGCACCTTGGCGGCAGCCAACACTGAAGCTTTCTTT. This sequence encodes CASTLAAANTEAFF.

This clonotype was observed once. The rearrangement links TRBV7-3 to TRBJ2-2; D gene ambiguous. Trimming cost V 0 bases and J 7 bases, with 6 bases left between them. This CDR3 comprises 13 residues. In germline, CDR1 is SGHTA, CDR2 FQGTGA. The CDR3 region has the DNA TGTGCCAGCAGCTTAACGCGCAGCGGGGAGCTGTTTTTT. Protein sequence: CASSLTRSGELFF.

The CDR3 region has the DNA TGTGCCAGCACCCCAGGGGGGACGGGTGAAAAACTGTTTTTT. Encoded protein: CASTPGGTGEKLFF. This chain uses TRBV12-3 or TRBV12-4 with TRBJ1-4, with TRBD1 matching over 7 bases. V was pared by 7 bases and J by 7 bases, with 9 bases of the junction left unmatched. This CDR3 spans 14 amino acids.

The gene calls are TRBV15 and TRBJ1-2, with 9 nucleotides matching TRBD1. Losses at the gene ends were 2 bases for V and 10 bases for J; bases not matched to a gene: 8. The CDR3 runs 14 residues. The germline V gene encodes CDR1 LNHNV and CDR2 YYDKDF (reference sequence). CDR3 sequence: CATSRPGQGFAYTF. The CDR3 nucleotides are TGTGCCACCAGCAGACCCGGACAGGGGTTTGCCTACACCTTC.

This clonotype appeared many times. The chain employs TRBV7-8 and TRBJ2-3; D ambiguous. Trimming removed 6 bases at V and 5 bases at J, with 18 bases between. The CDR3 sequence is 15 residues long. Germline CDR1 reads SGHVS; CDR2 reads FQNEAQ. The CDR3 sequence is CASRRIASSLDTQYF. The CDR3 DNA is TGTGCCAGCAGGCGTATCGCCAGTTCCCTAGATACGCAGTATTTT. Full variable domain (missing parts from reference TRBV7-8 and TRBJ2-3): GAGVSQSPRYKVAKRGQDVALRCDPISGHVSLFWYQQALGQGPEFLTYFQNEAQLDKSGLPSDRFFAERPEGSVSTLKIQRTQQEDSAVYLCASRRIASSLDTQYFGPGTRLTVL.

This clonotype has a handful of counts. The chain carries TRBV20-1 and TRBJ2-7; TRBD1 matches 10 bases. The V gene end was trimmed by 0 bases and the J gene end by 3 bases; junction bases not matched to a gene: 11. Per the germline V gene, CDR1 is DFQATT and CDR2 is SNEGSKA (reference sequence). CDR3 length equals 17 residues. In nucleotides, the CDR3 is TGCAGTGCTAGAGATAAAGTCACAGGGACAGGGGTCTACGAGCAGTACTTC. Amino acids: CSARDKVTGTGVYEQYF.